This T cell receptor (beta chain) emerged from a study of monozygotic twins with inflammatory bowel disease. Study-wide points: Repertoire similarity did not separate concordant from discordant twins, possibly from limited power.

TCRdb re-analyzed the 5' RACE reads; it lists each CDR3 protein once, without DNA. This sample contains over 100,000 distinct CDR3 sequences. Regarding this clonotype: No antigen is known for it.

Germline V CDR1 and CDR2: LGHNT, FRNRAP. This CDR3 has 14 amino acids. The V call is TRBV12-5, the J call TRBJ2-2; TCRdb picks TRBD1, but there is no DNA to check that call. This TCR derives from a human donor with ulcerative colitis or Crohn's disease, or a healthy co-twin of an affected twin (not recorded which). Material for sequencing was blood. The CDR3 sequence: CASGLPRGTGELFF.